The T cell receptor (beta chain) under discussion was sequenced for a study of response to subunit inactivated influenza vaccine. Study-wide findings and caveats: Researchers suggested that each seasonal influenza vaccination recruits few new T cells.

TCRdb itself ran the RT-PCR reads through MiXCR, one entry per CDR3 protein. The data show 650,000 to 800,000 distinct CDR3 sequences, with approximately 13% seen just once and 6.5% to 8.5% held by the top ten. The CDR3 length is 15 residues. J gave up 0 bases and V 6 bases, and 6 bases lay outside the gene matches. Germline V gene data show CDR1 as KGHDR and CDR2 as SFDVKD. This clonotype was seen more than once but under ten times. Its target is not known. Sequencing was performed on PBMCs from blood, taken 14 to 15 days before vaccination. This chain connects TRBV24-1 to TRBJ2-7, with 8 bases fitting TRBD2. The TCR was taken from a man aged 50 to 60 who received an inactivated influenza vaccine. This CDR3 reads CATSTGGRTSYEQYF. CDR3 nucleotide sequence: TGTGCCACCAGTACTGGCGGGAGGACCTCCTACGAGCAGTACTTC.